The T cell receptor beta chain under discussion was sequenced for a study of T cell responses to AZD1222 COVID-19 vaccine. Broader study findings: White British people made up most donors, females outnumbered males, and clonal diversity was possibly underestimated. Spike was spanned by vaccine-associated CD4 TCRs, which were dominant at 160-218 and 743-854.

Worth noting for this clone: Its antigen is not known.

Repertoires were generated with immunoSEQ multiplex PCR, while TCRdb's copy carries only in-frame clones and drops some. The sample includes 90,000 to 150,000 clones, about nine tenths of them seen just once. The receptor was derived from an adult who received the AZD1222 COVID-19 vaccine. Source: peripheral blood, taken 28 days after the second AZD1222 dose.

CDR3: CASSQDPGPSYEQYF. DNA of the CDR3: TGCGCCAGCAGCCAAGATCCAGGTCCCTCCTACGAGCAGTACTTC. This chain links TRBV4-1 with TRBJ2-7; D is unclear. Germline CDR1 is MGHRA and CDR2 is YSYEKL. Deletions cut 0 bases from V and 0 bases from J, with 9 bases between. The CDR3 extends over 15 amino acids.